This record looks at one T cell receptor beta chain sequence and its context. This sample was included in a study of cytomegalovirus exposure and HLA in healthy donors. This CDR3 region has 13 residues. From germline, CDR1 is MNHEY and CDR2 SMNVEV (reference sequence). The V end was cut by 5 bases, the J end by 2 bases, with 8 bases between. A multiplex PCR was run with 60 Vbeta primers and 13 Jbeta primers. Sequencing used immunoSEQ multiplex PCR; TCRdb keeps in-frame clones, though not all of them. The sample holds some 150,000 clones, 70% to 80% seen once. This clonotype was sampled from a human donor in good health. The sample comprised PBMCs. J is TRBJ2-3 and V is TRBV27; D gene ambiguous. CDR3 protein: CASSLYITDTQYF. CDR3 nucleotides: TGTGCCAGCAGTCTCTATATCACAGATACGCAGTATTTT.